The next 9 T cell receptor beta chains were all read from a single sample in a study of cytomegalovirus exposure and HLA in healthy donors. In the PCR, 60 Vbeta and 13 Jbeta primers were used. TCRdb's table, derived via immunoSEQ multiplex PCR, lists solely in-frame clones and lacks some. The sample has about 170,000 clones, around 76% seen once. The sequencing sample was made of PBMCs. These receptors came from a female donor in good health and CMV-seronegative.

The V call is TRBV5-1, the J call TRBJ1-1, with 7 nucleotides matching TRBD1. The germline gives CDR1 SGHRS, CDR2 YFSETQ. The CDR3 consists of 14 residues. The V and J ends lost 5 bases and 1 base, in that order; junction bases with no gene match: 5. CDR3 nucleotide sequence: TGCGCCAGCAGGTTGACAGGGTCGAACACTGAAGCTTTCTTT. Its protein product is CASRLTGSNTEAFF.

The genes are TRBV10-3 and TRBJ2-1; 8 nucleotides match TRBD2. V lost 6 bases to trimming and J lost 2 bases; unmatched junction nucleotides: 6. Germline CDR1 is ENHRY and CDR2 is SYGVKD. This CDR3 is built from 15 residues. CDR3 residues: CAIRPGLETYNEQFF. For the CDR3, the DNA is TGTGCCATCAGGCCGGGACTAGAGACCTACAATGAGCAGTTCTTC.

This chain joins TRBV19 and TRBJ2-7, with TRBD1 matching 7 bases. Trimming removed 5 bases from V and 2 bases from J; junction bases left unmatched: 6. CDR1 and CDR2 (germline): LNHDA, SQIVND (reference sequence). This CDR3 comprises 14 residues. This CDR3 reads CASSFAGGAYEQYF. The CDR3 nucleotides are TGTGCCAGTAGTTTCGCAGGGGGTGCCTACGAGCAGTACTTC.

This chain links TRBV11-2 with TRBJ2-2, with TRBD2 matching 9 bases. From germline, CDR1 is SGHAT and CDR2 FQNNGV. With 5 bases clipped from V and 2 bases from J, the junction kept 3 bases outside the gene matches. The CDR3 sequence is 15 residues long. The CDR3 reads CASSLSGGNTGELFF. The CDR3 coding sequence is TGTGCCAGCAGCCTTAGCGGGGGAAACACCGGGGAGCTGTTTTTT.

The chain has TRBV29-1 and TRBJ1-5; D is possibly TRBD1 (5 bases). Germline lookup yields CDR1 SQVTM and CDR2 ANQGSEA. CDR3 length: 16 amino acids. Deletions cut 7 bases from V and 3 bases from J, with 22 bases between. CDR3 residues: CSASIGGDRDNQPQHF. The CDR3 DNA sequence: TGCAGCGCTTCTATAGGAGGGGACCGGGACAATCAGCCCCAGCATTTT. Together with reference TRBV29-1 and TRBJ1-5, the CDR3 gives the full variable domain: SAVISQKPSRDICQRGTSLTIQCQVDSQVTMMFWYRQQPGQSLTLIATANQGSEATYESGFVIDKFPISRPNLTFSTLTVSNMSPEDSSIYLCSASIGGDRDNQPQHFGDGTRLSIL.

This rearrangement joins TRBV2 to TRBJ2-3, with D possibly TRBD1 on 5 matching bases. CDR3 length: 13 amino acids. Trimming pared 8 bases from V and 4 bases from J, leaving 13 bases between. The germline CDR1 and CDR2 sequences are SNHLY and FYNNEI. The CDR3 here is CASGPRGPDTQYF. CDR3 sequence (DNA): TGTGCCAGCGGCCCAAGGGGCCCAGATACGCAGTATTTT. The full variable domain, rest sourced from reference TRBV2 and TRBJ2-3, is EPEVTQTPSHQVTQMGQEVILRCVPISNHLYFYWYRQILGQKVEFLVSFYNNEISEKSEIFDDQFSVERPDGSNFTLKIRSTKLEDSAMYFCASGPRGPDTQYFGPGTRLTVL.

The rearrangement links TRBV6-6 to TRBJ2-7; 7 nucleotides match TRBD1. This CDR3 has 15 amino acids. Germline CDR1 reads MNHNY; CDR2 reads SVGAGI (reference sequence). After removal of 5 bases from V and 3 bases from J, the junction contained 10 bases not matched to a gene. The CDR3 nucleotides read TGTGCCAGCAGTCCCCGGGACAGAGGGATCTACGAGCAGTACTTC. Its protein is CASSPRDRGIYEQYF.

For the CDR3, the DNA is TGTGCCAGCAGTTTCCAGGGCGCCGGGGAGCTGTTTTTT. Amino acids: CASSFQGAGELFF. The chain combines TRBV7-2 with TRBJ2-2; a possible D gene is TRBD1 (5 bases). Germline CDR1 reads SGHTA; CDR2 reads FQGNSA. V lost 6 bases to trimming and J lost 6 bases, with 11 bases between them. The CDR3 consists of 13 residues. Full variable domain (remainder filled in from reference TRBV7-2 and TRBJ2-2): GAGVSQSPSNKVTEKGKDVELRCDPISGHTALYWYRQSLGQGLEFLIYFQGNSAPDKSGLPSDRFSAERTGGSVSTLTIQRTQQEDSAVYLCASSFQGAGELFFGEGSRLTVL.

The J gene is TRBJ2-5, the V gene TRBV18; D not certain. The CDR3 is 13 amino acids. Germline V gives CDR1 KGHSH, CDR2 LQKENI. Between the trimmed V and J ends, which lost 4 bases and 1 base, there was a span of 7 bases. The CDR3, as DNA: TGTGCCAGCTCACGAGGATTCCAAGAGACCCAGTACTTC. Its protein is CASSRGFQETQYF.